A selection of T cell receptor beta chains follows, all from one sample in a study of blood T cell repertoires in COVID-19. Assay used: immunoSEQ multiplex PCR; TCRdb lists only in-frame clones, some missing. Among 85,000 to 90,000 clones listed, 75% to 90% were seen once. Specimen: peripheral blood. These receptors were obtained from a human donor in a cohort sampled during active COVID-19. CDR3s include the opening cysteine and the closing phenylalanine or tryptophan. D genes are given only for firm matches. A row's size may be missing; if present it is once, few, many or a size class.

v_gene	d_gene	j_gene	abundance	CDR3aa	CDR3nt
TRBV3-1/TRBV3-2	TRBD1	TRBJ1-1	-	CASSRYPDREYEAFF	TGTGCCAGCAGCCGCTACCCGGACAGGGAATATGAAGCTTTCTTT
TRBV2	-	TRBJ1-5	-	CASIQGLGNQPQHF	TGTGCCAGCATTCAGGGATTGGGCAATCAGCCCCAGCATTTT
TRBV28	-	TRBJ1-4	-	CASSPRQLFTNEKLFF	TGTGCCAGCAGTCCTAGACAGCTGTTTACTAATGAAAAACTGTTTTTT
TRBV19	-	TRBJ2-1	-	CASSIDPGLNEQFF	TGTGCCAGTAGTATAGATCCTGGGCTAAATGAGCAGTTCTTC
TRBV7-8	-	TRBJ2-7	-	CASSSETQLLSYEQYF	TGTGCCAGCAGCTCAGAAACACAGCTACTCTCCTACGAGCAGTACTTC
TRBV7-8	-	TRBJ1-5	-	CASSPGRDSNQPQHF	TGTGCCAGCAGCCCCGGACGGGATAGCAATCAGCCCCAGCATTTT
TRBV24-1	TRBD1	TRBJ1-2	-	CATRNRGDGYTF	TGTGCCACCCGGAACAGGGGCGATGGCTACACCTTC
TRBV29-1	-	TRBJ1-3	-	CSVRGSGNTIYF	TGCAGCGTTAGAGGCTCTGGAAACACCATATATTTT
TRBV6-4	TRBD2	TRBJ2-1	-	CASRGLAGSSGNEQFF	TGTGCCAGCAGGGGACTAGCGGGATCCTCAGGCAATGAGCAGTTCTTC
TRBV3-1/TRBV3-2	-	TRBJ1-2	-	CASSQGWGHGYTF	TGTGCCAGCAGCCAAGGGTGGGGCCATGGCTACACCTTC
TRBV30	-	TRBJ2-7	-	CAWEQGGDEQYF	TGTGCCTGGGAACAGGGTGGCGACGAGCAGTACTTC
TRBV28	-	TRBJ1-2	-	CASSRLEGPYGYTF	TGTGCCAGCAGCCGATTGGAGGGCCCCTATGGCTACACCTTC
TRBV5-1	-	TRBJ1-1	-	CASSLTAAQNTEAFF	TGCGCCAGCAGCTTGACGGCGGCCCAAAACACTGAAGCTTTCTTT
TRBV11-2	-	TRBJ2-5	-	CASSLHALSQYF	TGTGCCAGCAGCTTACACGCGTTGTCCCAGTACTTC
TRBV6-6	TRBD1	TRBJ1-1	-	CASSDRVLAATEAFF	TGTGCCAGCAGTGACAGGGTTCTAGCCGCGACTGAAGCTTTCTTT
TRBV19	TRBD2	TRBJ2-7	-	CASSTYPAGGNYEQYF	TGTGCCAGTAGTACCTATCCGGCGGGAGGGAACTACGAGCAGTACTTC
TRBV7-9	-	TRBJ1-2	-	CASSLGEVGYGYTF	TGTGCCAGCAGCTTAGGCGAGGTCGGCTATGGCTACACCTTC
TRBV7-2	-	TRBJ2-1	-	CASPPGLLNEQFF	TGTGCCAGCCCCCCGGGACTCCTCAATGAGCAGTTCTTC
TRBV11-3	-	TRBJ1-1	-	CASSLGGENTEAFF	TGTGCCAGCAGCTTAGGCGGGGAGAACACTGAAGCTTTCTTT
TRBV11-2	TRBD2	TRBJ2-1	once	CASSLDRSSGVYNEQFF	TGTGCCAGCAGCTTAGATAGGTCTAGCGGAGTTTACAATGAGCAGTTCTTC
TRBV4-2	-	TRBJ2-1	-	CASSQELVGQTYNEQFF	TGTGCCAGCAGCCAAGAATTGGTAGGACAGACCTACAATGAGCAGTTCTTC
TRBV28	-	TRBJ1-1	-	CASSTQGPIEAFF	TGTGCCAGCAGTACACAGGGACCCATTGAAGCTTTCTTT
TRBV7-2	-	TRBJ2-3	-	CASSLGPSDTDTQYF	TGTGCCAGCAGCTTAGGGCCTAGCGACACAGATACGCAGTATTTT
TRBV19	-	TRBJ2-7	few	CASSMRRDLSYEQYF	TGTGCCAGTAGTATGAGGCGGGACTTAAGCTACGAGCAGTACTTC
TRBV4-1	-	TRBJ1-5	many	CASSQAGGNQPQHF	TGCGCCAGCAGCCAAGCAGGGGGCAATCAGCCCCAGCATTTT
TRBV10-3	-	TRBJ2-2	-	CAISSGGELFF	TGTGCCATCAGTTCGGGTGGGGAGCTGTTTTTT
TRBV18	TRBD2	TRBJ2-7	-	CASSPTGGTYEQYF	TGTGCCAGCTCACCAACGGGGGGAACCTACGAGCAGTACTTC
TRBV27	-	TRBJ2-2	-	CASSFRWITGSSGTGELFF	TGTGCCAGCAGTTTTCGTTGGATTACCGGGTCCTCGGGCACCGGGGAGCTGTTTTTT
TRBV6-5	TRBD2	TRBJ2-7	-	CASNPGGITSYEQYF	TGTGCCAGCAACCCCGGGGGGATTACCTCCTACGAGCAGTACTTC
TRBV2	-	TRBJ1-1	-	CASSDRVQGGGDTEAFF	TGTGCCAGCAGTGATCGGGTCCAGGGTGGGGGGGATACTGAAGCTTTCTTT
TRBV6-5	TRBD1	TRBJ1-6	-	CASSPRDSYNSPLHF	TGTGCCAGCAGCCCCCGGGACAGCTATAATTCACCCCTCCACTTT
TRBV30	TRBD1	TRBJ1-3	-	CAWTGGLGQEDSGNTIYF	TGTGCCTGGACGGGTGGTTTGGGACAGGAGGACTCTGGAAACACCATATATTTT
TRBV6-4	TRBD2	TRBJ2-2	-	CASRKEAGVPTGELFF	TGTGCCAGCCGGAAGGAAGCGGGAGTCCCCACCGGGGAGCTGTTTTTT
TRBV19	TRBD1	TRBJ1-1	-	CATKQGATEAFF	TGTGCCACGAAACAGGGGGCAACTGAAGCTTTCTTT
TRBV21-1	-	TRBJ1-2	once	CASSCTTRGGGYGYTF	TGTGCCAGCAGCTGCACAACCCGGGGAGGGGGCTATGGCTACACCTTC
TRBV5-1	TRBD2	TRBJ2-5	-	CASSLLAGPQETQYF	TGCGCCAGCAGCTTGCTAGCGGGCCCCCAAGAGACCCAGTACTTC
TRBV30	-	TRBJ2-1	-	CAWSVLGQYNEQFF	TGTGCCTGGAGTGTACTGGGGCAGTACAATGAGCAGTTCTTC
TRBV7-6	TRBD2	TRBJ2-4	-	CASSPEPSGLAKNIQYF	TGTGCCAGCAGCCCCGAACCTAGCGGACTAGCCAAAAACATTCAGTACTTC
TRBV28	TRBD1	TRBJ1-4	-	CASTPAGTETEKLFF	TGTGCCAGCACCCCAGCCGGGACAGAAACTGAAAAACTGTTTTTT
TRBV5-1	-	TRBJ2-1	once	CASSGTLPYNEQFF	TGCGCCAGCTCCGGGACTTTACCCTACAATGAGCAGTTCTTC
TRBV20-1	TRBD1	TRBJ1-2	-	CSARTGRGYTF	TGCAGTGCTAGGACAGGGAGGGGCTACACCTTC
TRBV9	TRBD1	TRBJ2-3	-	CASRRGTANTDTQYF	TGTGCCAGCCGCAGGGGGACCGCTAACACAGATACGCAGTATTTT
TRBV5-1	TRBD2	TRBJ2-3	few	CASSPGLAVAADTQYF	TGCGCCAGCAGCCCCGGACTAGCGGTTGCGGCAGATACGCAGTATTTT
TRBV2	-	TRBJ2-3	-	CASSEPLDSPSTDTQYF	TGTGCCAGCAGTGAACCATTGGACAGTCCTAGCACAGATACGCAGTATTTT
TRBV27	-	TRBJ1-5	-	CASSPWRNQPQHF	TGTGCCAGCAGCCCGTGGCGCAATCAGCCCCAGCATTTT
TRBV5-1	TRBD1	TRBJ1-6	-	CASSPETGTYNSPLHF	TGCGCCAGCAGCCCGGAGACAGGGACCTATAATTCACCCCTCCACTTT
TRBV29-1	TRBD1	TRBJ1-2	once	CSVSGGGYYGYTF	TGCAGCGTTTCCGGAGGGGGCTACTATGGCTACACCTTC
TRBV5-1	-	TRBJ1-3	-	CASSYSEARGNTIYF	TGCGCCAGCAGCTATTCAGAGGCCCGGGGAAACACCATATATTTT
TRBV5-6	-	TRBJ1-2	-	CASSPGGMSYGYTF	TGTGCCAGCAGCCCGGGGGGGATGAGCTATGGCTACACCTTC
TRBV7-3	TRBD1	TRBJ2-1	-	CASSLEARQGYNEQFF	TGTGCCAGCAGCTTAGAGGCGAGACAGGGATACAATGAGCAGTTCTTC
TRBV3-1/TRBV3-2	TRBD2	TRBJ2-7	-	CASSYGTSGRHAEQYF	TGTGCCAGCAGTTACGGGACTAGCGGGAGGCACGCCGAGCAGTACTTC
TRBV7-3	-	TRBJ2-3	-	CATYSLSTDTQYF	TGTGCCACCTACAGCCTGTCAACAGATACGCAGTATTTT
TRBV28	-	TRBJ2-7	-	CASSFAYGSYEQYF	TGTGCCAGCAGTTTTGCGTACGGGAGTTACGAGCAGTACTTC